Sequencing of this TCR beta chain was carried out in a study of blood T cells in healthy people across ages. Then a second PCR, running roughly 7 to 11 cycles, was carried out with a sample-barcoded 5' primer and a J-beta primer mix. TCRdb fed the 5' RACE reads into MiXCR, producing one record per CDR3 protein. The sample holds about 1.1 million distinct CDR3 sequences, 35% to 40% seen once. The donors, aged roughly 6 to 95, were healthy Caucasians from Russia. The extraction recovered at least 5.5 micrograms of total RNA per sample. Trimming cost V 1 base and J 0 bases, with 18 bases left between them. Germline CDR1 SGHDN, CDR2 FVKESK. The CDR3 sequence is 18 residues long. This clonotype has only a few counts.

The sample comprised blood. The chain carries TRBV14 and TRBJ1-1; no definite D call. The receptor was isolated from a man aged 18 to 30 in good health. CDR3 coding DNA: TGTGCCAGCAGCCAAGGGAGGACGGTTTCTATCTTGAACACTGAAGCTTTCTTT. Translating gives CASSQGRTVSILNTEAFF.